A single sample gave rise to the 21 T cell receptor beta chains below, sequenced in a study of T cells in Graves' hyperthyroidism and ophthalmopathy. There were TCR beta CDR3 regions amplified from RNA transcripts. HTBI primers drove first-round RT-PCR of the TCR CDR3. TCRdb reprocessed the multiplex PCR reads via MiXCR and lists one record per CDR3 protein. Of a few hundred thousand distinct CDR3 sequences listed, more than 13% are singletons. Source material: blood. The receptors were gathered from a woman in her thirties with Graves' hyperthyroidism.

The gene calls are TRBV2 and TRBJ1-5; 7 nucleotides align to TRBD1. CDR3 length: 15 residues. Trimming at V came to 8 bases and at J to 0 bases, leaving 7 bases not matched to a gene. Germline CDR1 is SNHLY and CDR2 is FYNNEI. As DNA, the CDR3 is TGTGCCAGCGGACGATGGGACAGTAGCAATCAGCCCCAGCATTTT. Encoded protein: CASGRWDSSNQPQHF.

This clonotype was recorded at least ten times. The chain links TRBV2 to TRBJ1-5, with D possibly TRBD1 on 5 matching bases. Germline V gene sequence: CDR1 SNHLY, CDR2 FYNNEI. Trimming took 5 bases from V and 4 from J, leaving 12 bases between them. This CDR3 has 14 amino acids. The DNA for the CDR3 is TGTGCCAGCAGTTTAGGGGAGGGAAATCAGCCCCAGCATTTT. Protein product: CASSLGEGNQPQHF.

This clonotype appeared a few times. This sequence joins TRBV7-2 and TRBJ2-7, with 11 positions matching TRBD2. Germline CDR1 is SGHTA and CDR2 is FQGNSA. The V and J ends lost 3 bases and 3 bases, in that order; junction bases with no gene match: 13. The CDR3 loop spans 18 amino acids. The DNA of the CDR3 is TGTGCCAGCAGCTTCCCACTAGCGGGGGTCTTAGTACGCTACGAGCAGTACTTC. This sequence encodes CASSFPLAGVLVRYEQYF.

In its sample, this clonotype was seen many times. The CDR3 sequence is CATSRDRWEFSTDTQYF. Here the CDR3 DNA reads TGTGCCACCAGCAGAGATCGGTGGGAGTTTAGCACAGATACGCAGTATTTT. The chain uses TRBV15 and TRBJ2-3; TRBD2 might be the D (5 bases). This CDR3 has 17 residues. Trimming took 0 bases from V and 0 from J, leaving 13 bases between them. The germline V gene has CDR1 LNHNV and CDR2 YYDKDF (reference sequence).

The chain has TRBV2 and TRBJ2-7; TRBD1 matches 7 bases. The CDR3 is 15 residues long. With V trimmed by 8 bases and J by 1 base, 11 bases remained unmatched. Germline V gene sequence: CDR1 SNHLY, CDR2 FYNNEI. This chain's CDR3 is CASATGNRGSYEQYF. In DNA form, the CDR3 reads TGTGCCAGCGCGACGGGGAACAGGGGTTCCTACGAGCAGTACTTC.

As to this clonotype: A much larger clone sits a single nucleotide away, making a read error possible. The gene calls are TRBV3-1 and TRBJ2-5; 9 positions match TRBD1. The CDR3 runs 14 residues. The germline V gene has CDR1 LGHDT and CDR2 YNNKEL (reference sequence). The DNA of the CDR3 is TGTGCCAGCGGCCATGACAGGGGGGAAGAGACCCAGTACTTC. This translates into CASGHDRGEETQYF.

V usage is TRBV5-4 and J usage is TRBJ2-3; tentative D call: TRBD2 (6 bases). The germline V gene encodes CDR1 SGHNT and CDR2 YYREEE (reference sequence). Trimming shortened V by 5 bases and J by 6 bases, and 16 bases separated the two germline ends. The CDR3 runs to 14 residues. Here the CDR3 DNA reads TGTGCCAGCAGGCTAGCGTGGGGTGAGGATACGCAGTATTTT. It specifies CASRLAWGEDTQYF.

The chain carries TRBV19 and TRBJ1-4; D is unclear. The germline V gene has CDR1 LNHDA and CDR2 SQIVND (reference sequence). The CDR3 has 15 residues. Trimming took off 5 bases at V and 6 bases at J, with 16 bases between the two ends. CDR3 amino acids: CASSWADDPDEKLFF. CDR3 nucleotide sequence: TGTGCCAGTAGTTGGGCAGACGACCCTGATGAAAAACTGTTTTTT.

This clonotype came up a few times. This rearrangement joins TRBV11-2 to TRBJ1-4; unclear D gene. V dropped 6 bases and J dropped 3 bases, with 14 bases sitting between them. Per the germline V gene, CDR1 is SGHAT and CDR2 is FQNNGV. CDR3 length: 15 amino acids. The CDR3 is CASRYITGANEKLFF. The CDR3 nucleotides read TGTGCCAGCAGATATATTACCGGGGCTAATGAAAAACTGTTTTTT.

The CDR3 DNA reads as TGTGCCAGCAGCTCCGGACAGGGGGCGCTGGACACTGAAGCTTTCTTT. This codes for CASSSGQGALDTEAFF. The chain employs TRBV11-2 and TRBJ1-1; 11 nucleotides align to TRBD1. V gave up 4 bases and J gave up 3 bases; unmatched junction bases: 7. Germline loops: CDR1 SGHAT, CDR2 FQNNGV. The CDR3 totals 16 residues.

The chain couples TRBV18 to TRBJ1-3, with TRBD1 identical over 7 bases. This CDR3 is 16 amino acids long. Trimming cost V 4 bases and J 4 bases; bases outside gene matches: 10. Germline values: CDR1 KGHSH, CDR2 LQKENI. CDR3 residues: CASSRTIPGQGNTIYF. The DNA of the CDR3 is TGTGCCAGCTCACGAACGATTCCGGGACAGGGAAACACCATATATTTT.

This clonotype was observed a few times. The gene calls are TRBV7-2 and TRBJ2-7; 13 positions match TRBD2. Germline loops: CDR1 SGHTA, CDR2 FQGNSA. V was clipped by 5 bases and J by 2 bases; unmatched bases: 9. CDR3 length equals 17 residues. The CDR3 reads CASSRTSGSMSPYEQYF. Written as DNA, the CDR3 is TGTGCCAGCAGCCGGACTAGCGGGAGTATGAGCCCCTACGAGCAGTACTTC.

This clonotype was seen ten or more times. CDR3 in DNA: TGTGCCAGCAGTATAACAGGGGAAGGGACTGAAGCTTTCTTT. Amino acid sequence: CASSITGEGTEAFF. The gene calls are TRBV28 and TRBJ1-1; 7 nucleotides line up with TRBD1. The germline V gene has CDR1 MDHEN and CDR2 SYDVKM. Germline trimming cut 5 bases from V and 5 bases from J; bases unmatched to any gene: 8. The CDR3 is 14 amino acids.

V gene TRBV5-1 combines with J gene TRBJ2-5; TRBD2 agrees at 13 bases. The germline V gene encodes CDR1 SGHRS and CDR2 YFSETQ. Trimming at V came to 4 bases and at J to 5 bases, leaving 11 bases not matched to a gene. This CDR3 is built from 17 residues. The CDR3 DNA is TGCGCCAGCAGCATAGGACTAGCGGGAGATTGGCAGGAGACCCAGTACTTC. Residues: CASSIGLAGDWQETQYF.

At least ten counts were recorded for this clonotype. At one boundary the junction diverges from the germline segment, which might be a read error. This rearrangement joins TRBV5-1 to TRBJ2-7; possible D gene TRBD2, 5 bases. The CDR3 is made up of 12 amino acids. Germline V gene lookup returns CDR1 SGHRS and CDR2 YFSETQ. CDR3 region: CASSLEGYEQYF. The CDR3 DNA follows: TGTGCCAGCAGTTTAGAGGGCTACGAGCAGTACTTC.

The chain combines TRBV19 with TRBJ2-1; TRBD2 agrees at 11 bases. CDR3 length: 17 residues. The junction had 11 bases not matched to a gene; V was cut back by 3 bases and J by 7 bases. From germline, CDR1 is LNHDA and CDR2 SQIVND (reference sequence). The CDR3 DNA reads TGTGCCAGTAGTATCCTCGTAACTAGCGGGAGTAGGAATGAGCAGTTCTTC. Translation: CASSILVTSGSRNEQFF.

This chain joins TRBV25-1 and TRBJ2-1; D possibly corresponds to TRBD1 (6 bases). V was trimmed by 5 bases and J by 4 bases, leaving 12 bases between them. Germline V gene sequence: CDR1 MGHDK, CDR2 SYGVNS. The CDR3 extends over 14 amino acids. The CDR3 sequence: CASSSGTKYNEQFF. The CDR3 nucleotides are TGTGCCAGCAGTTCCGGGACAAAGTACAATGAGCAGTTCTTC.

This clonotype was picked up a small number of times. The gene calls are TRBV12-3 or TRBV12-4 and TRBJ2-3; possible D gene TRBD1, 6 bases. The V gene lost 3 bases and the J gene lost 0 bases, with 10 bases spanning the gap. The CDR3 spans 15 residues. The CDR3 bases are TGTGCCAGCAGTTTCCCAGGGGACAGCACAGATACGCAGTATTTT. Its translation: CASSFPGDSTDTQYF.

This clonotype came up many times. The chain couples TRBV5-1 to TRBJ2-7; 7 bases align to TRBD1. The CDR3 is made up of 13 amino acids. Trimming took 5 bases from V and 6 from J; bases not matched to a gene: 8. Germline V gene data show CDR1 as SGHRS and CDR2 as YFSETQ. CDR3 coding DNA: TGCGCCAGCAGAAGACAGGGAGTAGGCGAGCAGTACTTC. Protein: CASRRQGVGEQYF.

This chain joins TRBV12-3 or TRBV12-4 and TRBJ1-2, with TRBD1 matching over 9 bases. V lost 4 bases, J lost 7 bases, and 10 bases stayed unmatched. The CDR3 runs 15 residues. The CDR3, as DNA: TGTGCCAGCAGTTCAGCCCCAGGGACAGGGACTGGCTACACCTTC. Translated: CASSSAPGTGTGYTF.

This clonotype has a count of ten or more. A junction end diverges from the germline sequence, so it may reflect a read error. The CDR3 bases are TGTGCCAGCAGTCCCGGGACCCAATCCTACGAGCAGTACTTC. This encodes CASSPGTQSYEQYF. V and J are TRBV10-1 and TRBJ2-7, with D perhaps matching TRBD1 or TRBD2 (5 bases each). From germline, CDR1 is WNHNN and CDR2 SYGVQD (reference sequence). The CDR3 has 14 residues.